The TCR beta chain under discussion was sequenced for a study of long-term antiretroviral therapy in people with HIV. CDR1 is SGDLS and CDR2 is YYNGEE in the germline V gene. The CDR3 covers 14 residues. V lost 0 bases and J lost 3, with 8 bases in between. In this sample, this clone turned up once. Run at survey level, the immunoSEQ assay was version v3.0. Method: immunoSEQ multiplex PCR; TCRdb's copy keeps in-frame clones and lacks some. The sample lists roughly 13,000 clones, around 82% seen once, with roughly an eighth in the top ten. The sequence was collected from a woman under 30 with HIV. This sequence joins TRBV9 and TRBJ2-3; a possible D gene is TRBD2 (5 bases). Sequenced material: unsorted PBMCs, taken 1.3 years after starting antiretroviral therapy. The CDR3 nucleotides read TGTGCCAGCAGCGTAGCTAAGCGGACAGATACGCAGTATTTT. It yields the protein CASSVAKRTDTQYF.